This TCR beta chain was found in a study of blood T cell repertoires in COVID-19. Study-wide background: In each case, the material was cDNA or gDNA derived from T cells, B-cell-depleted T cells, or PBMCs.

Authors' data handling: Estimated nucleated cell counts came from reference gene primer amplification. Clones were read by immunoSEQ multiplex PCR, and TCRdb kept only the in-frame ones, dropping some. That table furnishes V, J and clone size, whereas the DNA furnished D and trimming. The sample lists 150,000 or so clones; roughly 80% were seen once. Participants spanned ages about 18 to 100 years and resided in roughly 22 US areas. The V end lost 2 bases, the J end lost 2 bases, and 13 bases lay between the germline ends. The CDR3 sequence is 16 residues long. Germline V gives CDR1 LNHNV, CDR2 YYDKDF (reference sequence).

The TCR sequence derives from a woman aged 40-49 years with acute COVID-19. Sequenced sample: PBMCs or T cells enriched from blood (not recorded which). The chain uses TRBV15 and TRBJ2-1; a possible D gene is TRBD2 (6 bases). Here the CDR3 reads CATSRTGTEPYNEQFF. The CDR3, as DNA: TGTGCCACCAGCAGAACCGGGACTGAACCCTACAATGAGCAGTTCTTC.